The entry that follows covers one TCR beta chain sequence. The CDR3 spans 16 residues. Germline CDR1 DFQATT, CDR2 SNEGSKA (reference sequence). Trimming shortened V by 4 bases and J by 1 base, and 19 bases separated the two germline ends. The sample comes from a study of molecular identifiers for immune sequencing clone quantification. One entry per CDR3 protein, called by TCRdb with MiXCR from the PCR reads. The sample has about 630,000 distinct CDR3 sequences, about 25% seen once; the top ten hold 0.6% to 0.9%. The TCR was taken from a human donor in good health. Some libraries in this study had Jurkat cell RNA spiked in. The sample consisted of naive CD8+ T cells from blood, with Jurkat cell RNA spiked in. Subset here: FACS-sorted CD8+CD4-CCR7+CD45RA+ naive T cells. The chain couples TRBV20-1 to TRBJ1-1, with D possibly matching TRBD1 (5 bases). This CDR3 is CSAMAGAFYPNTEAFF. The CDR3 bases are TGCAGTGCTATGGCCGGGGCCTTTTACCCGAACACTGAAGCTTTCTTT.